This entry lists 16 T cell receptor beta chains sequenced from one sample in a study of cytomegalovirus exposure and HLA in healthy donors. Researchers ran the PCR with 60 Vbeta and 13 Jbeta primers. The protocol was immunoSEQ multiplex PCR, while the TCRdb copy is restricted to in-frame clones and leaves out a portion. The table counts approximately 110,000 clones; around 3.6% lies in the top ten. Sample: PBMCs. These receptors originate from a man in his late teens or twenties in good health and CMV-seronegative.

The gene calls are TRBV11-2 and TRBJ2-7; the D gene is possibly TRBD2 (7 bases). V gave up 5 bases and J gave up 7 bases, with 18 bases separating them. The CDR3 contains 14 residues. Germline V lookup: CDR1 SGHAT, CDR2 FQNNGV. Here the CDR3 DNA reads TGTGCCAGCAGCCGGGCGGGGGCATCTAAAGAGCAGTACTTC. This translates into CASSRAGASKEQYF.

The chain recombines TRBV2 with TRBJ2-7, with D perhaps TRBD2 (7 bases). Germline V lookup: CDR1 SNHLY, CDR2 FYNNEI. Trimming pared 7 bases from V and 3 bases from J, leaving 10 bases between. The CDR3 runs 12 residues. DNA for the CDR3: TGTGCCAGCAAGGGGGGGGTCTACGAGCAGTACTTC. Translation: CASKGGVYEQYF.

The CDR3 protein is CASSSAVDRAGEKLFF. DNA of the CDR3: TGTGCCAGCAGCTCCGCCGTGGACAGGGCGGGTGAAAAACTGTTTTTT. The chain links TRBV9 to TRBJ1-4; TRBD1 matches at 8 bases. The CDR3 runs 16 residues. V shed 4 bases and J 7 bases; nucleotides not matched to a gene: 12. CDR1 and CDR2 (germline): SGDLS, YYNGEE.

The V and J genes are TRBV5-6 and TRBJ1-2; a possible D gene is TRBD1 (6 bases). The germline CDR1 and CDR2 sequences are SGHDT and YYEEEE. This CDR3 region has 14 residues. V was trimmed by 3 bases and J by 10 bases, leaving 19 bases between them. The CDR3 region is CASSSPGGGLDYTF. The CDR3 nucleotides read TGTGCCAGCAGCTCTCCGGGGGGGGGCCTGGACTACACCTTC.

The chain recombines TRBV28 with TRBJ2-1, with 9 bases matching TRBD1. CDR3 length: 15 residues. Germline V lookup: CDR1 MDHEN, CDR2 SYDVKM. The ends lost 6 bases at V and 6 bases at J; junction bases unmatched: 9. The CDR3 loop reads CASRGTGKAGNEQFF. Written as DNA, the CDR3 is TGTGCCAGCAGGGGGACAGGGAAGGCCGGCAATGAGCAGTTCTTC. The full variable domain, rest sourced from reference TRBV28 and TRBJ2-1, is DVKVTQSSRYLVKRTGEKVFLECVQDMDHENMFWYRQDPGLGLRLIYFSYDVKMKEKGDIPEGYSVSREKKERFSLILESASTNQTSMYLCASRGTGKAGNEQFFGPGTRLTVL.

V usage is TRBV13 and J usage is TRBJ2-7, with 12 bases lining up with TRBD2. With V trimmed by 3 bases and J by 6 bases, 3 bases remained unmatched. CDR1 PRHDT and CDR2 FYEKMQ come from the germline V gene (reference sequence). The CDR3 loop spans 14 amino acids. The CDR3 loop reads CASSFRLAGAEQYF. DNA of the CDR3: TGTGCCAGCAGCTTCCGACTAGCGGGAGCCGAGCAGTACTTC.

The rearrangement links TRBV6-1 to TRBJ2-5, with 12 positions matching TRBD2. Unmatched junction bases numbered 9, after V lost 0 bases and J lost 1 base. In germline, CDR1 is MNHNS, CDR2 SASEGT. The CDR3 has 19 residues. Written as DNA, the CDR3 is TGTGCCAGCAGTGAAGCGCCCCCTGGACTAGCGGGGCGCCAAGAGACCCAGTACTTC. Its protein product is CASSEAPPGLAGRQETQYF.

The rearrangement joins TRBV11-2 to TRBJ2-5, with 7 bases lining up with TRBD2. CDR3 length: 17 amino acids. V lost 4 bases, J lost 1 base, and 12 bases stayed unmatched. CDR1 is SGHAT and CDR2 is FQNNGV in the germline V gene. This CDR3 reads CASSSGGLRGFQETQYF. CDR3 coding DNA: TGTGCCAGCAGCTCGGGAGGCCTAAGAGGGTTCCAAGAGACCCAGTACTTC.

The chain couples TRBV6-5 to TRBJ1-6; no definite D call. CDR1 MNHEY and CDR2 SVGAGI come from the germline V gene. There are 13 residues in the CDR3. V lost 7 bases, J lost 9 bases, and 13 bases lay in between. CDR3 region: CASNSGSFSPLHF. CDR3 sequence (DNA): TGTGCCAGCAACTCTGGGAGTTTTTCACCCCTCCACTTT.

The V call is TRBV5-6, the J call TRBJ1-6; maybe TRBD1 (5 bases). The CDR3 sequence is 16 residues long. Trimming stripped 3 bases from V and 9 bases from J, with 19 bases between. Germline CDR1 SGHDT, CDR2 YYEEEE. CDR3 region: CASSSRGGTGGSPLHF. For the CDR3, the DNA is TGTGCCAGCAGCTCCCGGGGGGGAACAGGCGGTTCACCCCTCCACTTT.

DNA of the CDR3: TGTGCCTGTCACGGACTGGCCGGCTACACCTTC. It codes for CACHGLAGYTF. The chain combines TRBV30 with TRBJ1-2; D remains unclear. The germline V gene has CDR1 GTSNPN and CDR2 SVGIG (reference sequence). CDR3 length: 11 amino acids. Trimming cost V 6 bases and J 8 bases, with 13 bases left between them.

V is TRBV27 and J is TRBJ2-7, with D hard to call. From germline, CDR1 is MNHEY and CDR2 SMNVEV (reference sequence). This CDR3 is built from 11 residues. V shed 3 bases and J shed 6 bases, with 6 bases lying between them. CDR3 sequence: CASSFGREQYF. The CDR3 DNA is TGTGCCAGCAGTTTTGGGCGCGAGCAGTACTTC.

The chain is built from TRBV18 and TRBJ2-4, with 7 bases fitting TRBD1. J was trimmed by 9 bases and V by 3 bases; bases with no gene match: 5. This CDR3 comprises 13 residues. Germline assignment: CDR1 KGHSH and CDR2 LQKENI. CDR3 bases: TGTGCCAGCTCACCGAACAGGGGCGGCATTCAGTACTTC. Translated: CASSPNRGGIQYF.

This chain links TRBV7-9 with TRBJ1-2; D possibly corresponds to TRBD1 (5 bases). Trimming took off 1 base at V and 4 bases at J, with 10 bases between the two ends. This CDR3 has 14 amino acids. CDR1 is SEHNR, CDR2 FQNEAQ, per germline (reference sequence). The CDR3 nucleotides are TGTGCCAGCAGCTTAGGGCAGGGAGGCTATGGCTACACCTTC. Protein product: CASSLGQGGYGYTF.

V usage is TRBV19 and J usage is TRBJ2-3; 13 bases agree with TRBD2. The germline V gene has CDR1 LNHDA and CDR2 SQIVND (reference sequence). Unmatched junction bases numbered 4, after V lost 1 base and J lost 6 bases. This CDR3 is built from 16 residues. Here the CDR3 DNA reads TGTGCCAGTAGTATAGGGGGACTAGCGGGGTCTGATACGCAGTATTTT. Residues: CASSIGGLAGSDTQYF.

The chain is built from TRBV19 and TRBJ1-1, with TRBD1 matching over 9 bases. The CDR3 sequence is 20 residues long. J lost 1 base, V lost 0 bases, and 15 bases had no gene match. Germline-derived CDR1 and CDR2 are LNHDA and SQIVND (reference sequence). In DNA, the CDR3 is TGTGCCAGTAGTATAGATCTTGGTGACTGGTCGACAGGGGGGAACACTGAAGCTTTCTTT. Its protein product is CASSIDLGDWSTGGNTEAFF.